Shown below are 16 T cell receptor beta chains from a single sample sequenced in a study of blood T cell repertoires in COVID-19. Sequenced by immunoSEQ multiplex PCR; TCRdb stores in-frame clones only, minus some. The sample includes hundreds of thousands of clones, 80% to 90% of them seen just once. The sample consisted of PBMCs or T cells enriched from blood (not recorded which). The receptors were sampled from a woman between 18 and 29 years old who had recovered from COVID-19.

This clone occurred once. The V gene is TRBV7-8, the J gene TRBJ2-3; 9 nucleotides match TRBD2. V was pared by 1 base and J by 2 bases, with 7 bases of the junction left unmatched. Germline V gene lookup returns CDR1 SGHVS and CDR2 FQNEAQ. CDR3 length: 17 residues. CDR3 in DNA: TGTGCCAGCAGCTTAGACAAGCGGGGGGCTTCCACAGATACGCAGTATTTT. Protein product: CASSLDKRGASTDTQYF.

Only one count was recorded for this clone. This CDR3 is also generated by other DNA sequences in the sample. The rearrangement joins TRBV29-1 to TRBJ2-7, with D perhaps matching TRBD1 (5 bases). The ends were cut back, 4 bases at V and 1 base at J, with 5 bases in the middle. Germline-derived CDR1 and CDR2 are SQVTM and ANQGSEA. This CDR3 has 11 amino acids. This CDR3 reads CSVGQSYEQYF. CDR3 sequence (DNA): TGCAGCGTTGGACAGTCCTACGAGCAGTACTTC.

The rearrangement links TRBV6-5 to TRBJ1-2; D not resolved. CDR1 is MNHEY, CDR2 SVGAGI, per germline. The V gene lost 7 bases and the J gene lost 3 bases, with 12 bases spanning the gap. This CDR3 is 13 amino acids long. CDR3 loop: CASISSQHYGYTF. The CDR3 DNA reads TGTGCCAGCATCTCGAGTCAACACTATGGCTACACCTTC.

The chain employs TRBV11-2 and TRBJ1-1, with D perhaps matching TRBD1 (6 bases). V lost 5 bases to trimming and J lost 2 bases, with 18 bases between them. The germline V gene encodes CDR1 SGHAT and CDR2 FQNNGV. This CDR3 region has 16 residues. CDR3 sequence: CASSKRLGQINTEAFF. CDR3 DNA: TGTGCCAGCAGCAAACGTCTGGGACAAATAAACACTGAAGCTTTCTTT.

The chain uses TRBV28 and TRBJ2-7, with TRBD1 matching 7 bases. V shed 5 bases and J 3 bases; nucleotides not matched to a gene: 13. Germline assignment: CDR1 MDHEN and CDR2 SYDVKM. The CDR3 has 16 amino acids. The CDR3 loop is CASSQIPGTAIYEQYF. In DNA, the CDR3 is TGTGCCAGCAGTCAGATTCCGGGGACAGCCATCTACGAGCAGTACTTC.

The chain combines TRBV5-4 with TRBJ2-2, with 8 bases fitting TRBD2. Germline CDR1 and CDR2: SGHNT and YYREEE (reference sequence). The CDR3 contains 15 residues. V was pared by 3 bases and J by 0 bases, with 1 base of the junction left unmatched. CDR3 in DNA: TGTGCCAGCAGCTGGGGACTAGCGAACACCGGGGAGCTGTTTTTT. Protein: CASSWGLANTGELFF.

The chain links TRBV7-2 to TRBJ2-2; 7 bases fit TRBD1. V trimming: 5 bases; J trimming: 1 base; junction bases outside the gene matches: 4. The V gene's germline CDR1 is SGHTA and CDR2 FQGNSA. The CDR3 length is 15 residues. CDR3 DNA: TGTGCCAGCAGCCCTAGGACAGGGAACACCGGGGAGCTGTTTTTT. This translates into CASSPRTGNTGELFF.

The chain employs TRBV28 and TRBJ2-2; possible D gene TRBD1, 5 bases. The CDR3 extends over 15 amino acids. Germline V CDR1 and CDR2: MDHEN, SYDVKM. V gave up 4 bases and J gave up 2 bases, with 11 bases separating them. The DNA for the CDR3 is TGTGCCAGCAGTTCGGACAAATCCAACACCGGGGAGCTGTTTTTT. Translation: CASSSDKSNTGELFF.

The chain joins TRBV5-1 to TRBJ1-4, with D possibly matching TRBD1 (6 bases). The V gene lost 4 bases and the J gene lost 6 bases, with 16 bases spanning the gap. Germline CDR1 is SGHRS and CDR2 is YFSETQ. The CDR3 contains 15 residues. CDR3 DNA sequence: TGCGCCAGCAGCCCGGGGGGGGGCGGTGATGAAAAACTGTTTTTT. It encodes CASSPGGGGDEKLFF.

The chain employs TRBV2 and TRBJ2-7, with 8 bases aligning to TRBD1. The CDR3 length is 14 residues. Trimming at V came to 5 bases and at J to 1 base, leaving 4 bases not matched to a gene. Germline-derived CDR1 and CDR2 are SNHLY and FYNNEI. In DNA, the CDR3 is TGTGCCAGCAGTATCGGACAGGGTTCCTACGAGCAGTACTTC. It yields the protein CASSIGQGSYEQYF.

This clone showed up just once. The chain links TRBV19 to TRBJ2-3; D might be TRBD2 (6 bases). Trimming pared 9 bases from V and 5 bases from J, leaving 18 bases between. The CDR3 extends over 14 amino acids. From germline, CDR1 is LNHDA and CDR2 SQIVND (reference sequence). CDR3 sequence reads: CASSGTHTQDTQYF. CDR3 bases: TGTGCCAGCTCCGGGACTCACACACAAGATACGCAGTATTTT.

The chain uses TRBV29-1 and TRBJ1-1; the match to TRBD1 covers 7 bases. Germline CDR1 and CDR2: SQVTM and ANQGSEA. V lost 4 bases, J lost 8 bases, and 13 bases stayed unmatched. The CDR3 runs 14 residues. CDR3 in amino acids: CSVALLSGQTEAFF. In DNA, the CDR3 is TGCAGCGTTGCTCTCTTGTCGGGACAGACCGAAGCTTTCTTT.

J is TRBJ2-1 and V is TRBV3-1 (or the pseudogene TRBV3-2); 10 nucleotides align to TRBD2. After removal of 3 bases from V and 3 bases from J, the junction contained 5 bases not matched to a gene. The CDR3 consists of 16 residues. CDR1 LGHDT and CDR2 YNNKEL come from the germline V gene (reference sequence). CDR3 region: CASSQGSGGLYNEQFF. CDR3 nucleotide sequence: TGTGCCAGCAGCCAGGGTAGCGGGGGGCTCTACAATGAGCAGTTCTTC.

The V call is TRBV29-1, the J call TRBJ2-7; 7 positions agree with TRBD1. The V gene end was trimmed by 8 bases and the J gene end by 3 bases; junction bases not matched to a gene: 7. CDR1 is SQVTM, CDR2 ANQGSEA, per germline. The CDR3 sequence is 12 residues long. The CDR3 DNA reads TGCAGCCGCCGGTCAGGGGGCTACGAGCAGTACTTC. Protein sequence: CSRRSGGYEQYF.

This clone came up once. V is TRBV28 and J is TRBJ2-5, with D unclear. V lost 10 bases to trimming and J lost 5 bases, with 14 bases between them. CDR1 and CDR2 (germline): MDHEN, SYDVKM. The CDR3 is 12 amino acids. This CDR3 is CATFHDWETQYF. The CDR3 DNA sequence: TGTGCCACCTTTCATGACTGGGAGACCCAGTACTTC.

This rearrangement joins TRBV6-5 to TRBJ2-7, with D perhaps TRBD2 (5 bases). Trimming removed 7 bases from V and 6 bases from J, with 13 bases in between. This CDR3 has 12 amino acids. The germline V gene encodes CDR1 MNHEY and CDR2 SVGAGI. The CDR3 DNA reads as TGTGCCAGCACGATGGATGGAGGCGAGCAGTACTTC. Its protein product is CASTMDGGEQYF.